These 22 T cell receptor beta chains were sequenced from one sample in a study of blood T cells in healthy people across ages. Alongside a J-beta primer mix, a sample-barcoded 5' primer served in a second PCR lasting about 7 to 12 cycles. Using its own MiXCR run on the 5' RACE reads, TCRdb lists one record per CDR3 protein. Here the sample spans roughly 790,000 distinct CDR3 sequences, roughly 43% being singletons. Sequenced sample: blood. These receptor sequences come from a woman aged 60-75 years in good health.

The chain links TRBV9 to TRBJ2-1; D perhaps matches TRBD1 (6 bases). V gave up 0 bases and J gave up 2 bases, with 12 bases separating them. In germline, CDR1 is SGDLS, CDR2 YYNGEE. The CDR3 extends over 16 amino acids. This chain's CDR3 is CASSVDGTTPYNEQFF. CDR3 sequence (DNA): TGTGCCAGCAGCGTAGACGGGACAACACCCTACAATGAGCAGTTCTTC. Supplemented by reference TRBV9 and TRBJ2-1, the full variable domain reads DSGVTQTPKHLITATGQRVTLRCSPRSGDLSVYWYQQSLDQGLQFLIQYYNGEERAKGNILERFSAQQFPDLHSELNLSSLELGDSALYFCASSVDGTTPYNEQFFGPGTRLTVL.

The J gene is TRBJ2-7, the V gene TRBV7-8; no clear D. V lost 4 bases and J lost 9, with 10 bases in between. CDR1 is SGHVS and CDR2 is FQNEAQ in the germline V gene. The CDR3 sequence is 11 residues long. DNA of the CDR3: TGTGCCAGCAGCTCAAGTAGAGGGCAGTACTTC. Protein sequence: CASSSSRGQYF. The full variable domain, completed using reference TRBV7-8 and TRBJ2-7, is GAGVSQSPRYKVAKRGQDVALRCDPISGHVSLFWYQQALGQGPEFLTYFQNEAQLDKSGLPSDRFFAERPEGSVSTLKIQRTQQEDSAVYLCASSSSRGQYFGPGTRLTVT.

This clonotype turned up a few times. The chain recombines TRBV27 with TRBJ2-5; maybe TRBD2 (6 bases). Germline V lookup: CDR1 MNHEY, CDR2 SMNVEV (reference sequence). V was shortened by 0 bases and J by 12 bases, with 20 bases between the two germline ends. CDR3 length: 15 amino acids. CDR3 protein: CASSLSGSKGGTEYF. The CDR3 coding sequence is TGTGCCAGCAGTTTATCAGGGAGCAAGGGAGGCACGGAGTACTTC.

Of note for this clonotype: A much larger clone differs by one base, so this may be a read error. The chain uses TRBV12-3 or TRBV12-4 and TRBJ2-5; weak D call: TRBD1 (6 bases). The J call may be mistaken, given a closer DNA end match to TRBJ2-7. The CDR3 consists of 14 residues. The CDR3: CASSSTRGINEQYF. CDR3 DNA sequence: TGTGCCAGCAGTTCAACCAGGGGCATCAACGAGCAGTACTTC.

V gene TRBV6-1 combines with J gene TRBJ2-1; D is ambiguous. The CDR3 contains 14 residues. From germline, CDR1 is MNHNS and CDR2 SASEGT. The ends were cut back, 1 base at V and 6 bases at J, with 10 bases in the middle. CDR3 in amino acids: CASSEGQRANEQFF. CDR3 nucleotide sequence: TGTGCCAGCAGTGAAGGGCAAAGGGCCAATGAGCAGTTCTTC.

This sequence joins TRBV20-1 and TRBJ1-2; maybe TRBD1 (5 bases). This CDR3 region has 13 residues. The V gene lost 4 bases and the J gene lost 6 bases, with 15 bases spanning the gap. Germline-derived CDR1 and CDR2 are DFQATT and SNEGSKA (reference sequence). CDR3 sequence reads: CSATQPRGDGYTF. DNA for the CDR3: TGCAGTGCTACCCAGCCTCGGGGGGATGGCTACACCTTC.

This clonotype was found once. A read error may account for a junction end that differs from germline. This chain links TRBV20-1 with TRBJ2-1; D unclear. The CDR3 is made up of 14 amino acids. Germline CDR1 and CDR2: DFQATT and SNEGSKA (reference sequence). The CDR3 bases are TGCAGTGCTAGAGTCCTCGGTAGATACAAGGAGCAGTTCTTC. Amino acids: CSARVLGRYKEQFF.

A note on this clonotype: Likely a read error: the CDR3 ends without its conserved phenylalanine or tryptophan. The V call is TRBV6-1, the J call TRBJ2-1; D possibly corresponds to TRBD2 (5 bases). Germline V lookup: CDR1 MNHNS, CDR2 SASEGT. The V and J ends lost 6 bases and 0 bases respectively, with 12 bases between them. This CDR3 is built from 15 residues. This CDR3 is CASRPGEGSYNEQFL. The CDR3, as DNA: TGTGCCAGCAGGCCCGGCGAGGGCTCCTACAATGAGCAGTTCCTC.

The chain uses TRBV5-1 and TRBJ2-5; TRBD2 matches at 10 bases. The CDR3 is made up of 15 amino acids. V dropped 6 bases and J dropped 1; count of bases not matched to a gene: 6. Germline CDR1 and CDR2: SGHRS and YFSETQ. The DNA for the CDR3 is TGCGCCAGCAATTCAACTAGCGGGATCCAAGAGACCCAGTACTTC. Protein product: CASNSTSGIQETQYF.

The CDR3 reads CASSQTGRREGYTF. The CDR3 DNA is TGTGCCAGCAGCCAAACGGGTCGGCGAGAGGGCTACACCTTC. V gene TRBV14 combines with J gene TRBJ1-2; D is uncertain. Per the germline V gene, CDR1 is SGHDN and CDR2 is FVKESK. The V end lost 2 bases, the J end lost 8 bases, and 15 bases lay between the germline ends. The CDR3 has 14 residues. The whole variable domain, remainder taken from reference TRBV14 and TRBJ1-2, is EAGVTQFPSHSVIEKGQTVTLRCDPISGHDNLYWYRRVMGKEIKFLLHFVKESKQDESGMPNNRFLAERTGGTYSTLKVQPAELEDSGVYFCASSQTGRREGYTFGSGTRLTVV.

This clonotype appeared a few times. The V call is TRBV7-2, the J call TRBJ2-3; 12 bases align to TRBD2. Germline CDR1 is SGHTA and CDR2 is FQGNSA. The CDR3 sequence is 17 residues long. Germline trimming cut 5 bases from V and 2 bases from J; bases unmatched to any gene: 8. This chain's CDR3 is CASSRGLAGRATDTQYF. In DNA, the CDR3 is TGTGCCAGCAGCCGCGGACTAGCGGGACGTGCCACAGATACGCAGTATTTT.

This clonotype was seen more than once but under ten times. The J gene is TRBJ2-3, the V gene TRBV20-1; 7 bases agree with TRBD1. The CDR3 length is 17 residues. Per germline, CDR1 DFQATT and CDR2 SNEGSKA (reference sequence). V shed 5 bases, J shed 5 bases, and the junction held 19 bases outside the gene matches. This CDR3 reads CSAQGGPDRARRDTQYF. In nucleotides, the CDR3 is TGCAGTGCTCAAGGAGGTCCCGACAGGGCGCGCCGAGATACGCAGTATTTT.

This clonotype is a singleton in its sample. At one end, the junction sequence differs from germline, possibly due to a read error. The V and J genes are TRBV9 and TRBJ1-6; the D gene is possibly TRBD1 (5 bases). The CDR3 runs to 16 residues. Germline V lookup: CDR1 SGDLS, CDR2 YYNGEE. CDR3 region: CASSVAEGMINSLLHF. CDR3 nucleotides: TGTGCCAGCAGCGTAGCCGAGGGGATGATAAATTCACTCCTCCACTTT.

The rearrangement joins TRBV6-2 or TRBV6-3 to TRBJ2-5, with D perhaps TRBD1 (6 bases). CDR3 length: 16 amino acids. Looked up from germline, CDR1 is MNHEY and CDR2 is SVGEGT. V was trimmed by 2 bases and J by 2 bases, leaving 15 bases between them. The CDR3 DNA reads as TGTGCCAGCAGTTACGGCCCGGACAGCCAACAAGAGACCCAGTACTTC. This sequence encodes CASSYGPDSQQETQYF.

The chain joins TRBV7-3 to TRBJ2-1; TRBD1 agrees at 12 bases. This CDR3 has 15 residues. From germline, CDR1 is SGHTA and CDR2 FQGTGA. V lost 5 bases, J lost 9 bases, and 8 bases stayed unmatched. Here the CDR3 reads CASSLQTGQGAEQFF. The CDR3 DNA reads as TGTGCCAGCAGCCTCCAAACGGGACAGGGGGCTGAGCAGTTCTTC.

This clonotype was seen a handful of times. The gene calls are TRBV3-1 and TRBJ1-4; 7 bases are shared with TRBD1. After removal of 5 bases from V and 8 bases from J, the junction contained 8 bases not matched to a gene. The CDR3 length is 14 residues. Looked up from germline, CDR1 is LGHDT and CDR2 is YNNKEL (reference sequence). Here the CDR3 reads CASSVRQGREKLFF. The CDR3 DNA is TGTGCCAGCAGCGTCAGACAGGGACGCGAAAAACTGTTTTTT.

The J gene is TRBJ2-5, the V gene TRBV11-2; D may be TRBD2 (6 bases). Trimming pared 0 bases from V and 13 bases from J, leaving 21 bases between. There are 15 residues in the CDR3. Germline V lookup: CDR1 SGHAT, CDR2 FQNNGV. CDR3 nucleotide sequence: TGTGCCAGCAGCTTAGATGACTATCCTGGCGGGGAGCTGTACTTC. As protein: CASSLDDYPGGELYF. Based on the CDR3 plus reference TRBV11-2 and TRBJ2-5, the full variable domain is EAGVAQSPRYKIIEKRQSVAFWCNPISGHATLYWYQQILGQGPKLLIQFQNNGVVDDSQLPKDRFSAERLKGVDSTLKIQPAKLEDSAVYLCASSLDDYPGGELYFGPGTRLLVL.

The V gene is TRBV11-2, the J gene TRBJ2-7, with TRBD2 matching 8 bases. The CDR3 loop spans 16 amino acids. With V trimmed by 1 base and J by 5 bases, 10 bases remained unmatched. The germline gives CDR1 SGHAT, CDR2 FQNNGV. The CDR3 reads CASSLALAGTSDEQYF. The CDR3 nucleotides are TGTGCCAGCAGCTTAGCGCTAGCGGGCACCTCTGACGAGCAGTACTTC.

This rearrangement joins TRBV10-3 to TRBJ2-1; TRBD2 agrees at 10 bases. Germline V gene lookup returns CDR1 ENHRY and CDR2 SYGVKD. The V and J ends lost 5 bases and 6 bases, in that order; junction bases with no gene match: 1. This CDR3 is built from 13 residues. CDR3 coding DNA: TGTGCCATCAGTCTAGCGGGAGTCAATGAGCAGTTCTTC. Protein: CAISLAGVNEQFF.

This chain joins TRBV9 and TRBJ2-1, with 8 positions matching TRBD2. The CDR3 loop spans 15 amino acids. The V gene end was trimmed by 2 bases and the J gene end by 5 bases; junction bases not matched to a gene: 6. Germline V gene lookup returns CDR1 SGDLS and CDR2 YYNGEE. The CDR3 region has the DNA TGTGCCAGCAGCGTGAGCGGGAGCGGGGACAATGAGCAGTTCTTC. Translation: CASSVSGSGDNEQFF.

J is TRBJ2-7 and V is TRBV11-2; weak D call: TRBD1 (6 bases). V lost 2 bases and J lost 3, with 23 bases in between. This CDR3 is 18 amino acids long. From germline, CDR1 is SGHAT and CDR2 FQNNGV. CDR3 DNA sequence: TGTGCCAGCAGCTTACGCCGCGAGGGGCAGGGGAACCACTACGAGCAGTACTTC. It translates to CASSLRREGQGNHYEQYF.

The chain is built from TRBV10-3 and TRBJ2-3; D is perhaps TRBD1 (6 bases). The CDR3 loop spans 14 amino acids. CDR1 ENHRY and CDR2 SYGVKD come from the germline V gene. CDR3 region: CAHADSLGSDTQYF. CDR3 in DNA: TGTGCTCACGCGGACAGTCTTGGGTCAGATACGCAGTATTTT.